This is a list of T cell receptor beta chains from one sample in a study of CD8+CD57+ T cells in acquired aplastic anemia. MiXCR, run by TCRdb on the reads, gives a single entry per CDR3 protein. This sample yields hundreds of thousands of distinct CDR3 sequences, of which around 30% are seen a single time; nearly 0.85% belongs to the top ten. Sequenced: sorted CD4+, CD8+, or CD8+CD57+ T cells (not recorded which) from PBMCs. These receptors all stem from a human donor with aplastic anemia. CDR3s include the opening cysteine and the closing phenylalanine or tryptophan. D genes are given only for firm matches. Size tells how often a clone was seen (once, few, many) or the class of an expanded clone, and some rows leave it out.

d_gene	abundance	j_gene	v_gene	CDR3aa	CDR3nt
TRBD2	once	TRBJ2-7	TRBV11-2	CASSSPGAGRSSYEQYF	TGTGCCAGCAGCTCCCCTGGAGCGGGAAGGAGCTCCTACGAGCAGTACTTC
TRBD2	-	TRBJ2-2	TRBV20-1	CSAPGGRTGELFF	TGCAGTGCTCCGGGGGGGCGGACCGGGGAGCTGTTTTTT
-	once	TRBJ2-7	TRBV19	CASSTPRLGSYEQYF	TGTGCCAGCAGCACACCGAGACTAGGATCCTACGAGCAGTACTTC
TRBD1	many	TRBJ1-6	TRBV7-9	CASSSNRGRNNSPLHF	TGTGCCAGCAGCTCAAACAGGGGGCGAAATAATTCACCCCTCCACTTT
TRBD1	few	TRBJ2-7	TRBV10-3	CASSYLFPPGQTAYEQYF	TGTGCCAGCAGTTACCTCTTCCCGCCGGGACAGACTGCCTACGAGCAGTACTTC
-	-	TRBJ1-6	TRBV6-1	CASSRARGVVNNSPLHF	TGTGCCAGCAGCCGTGCGAGAGGGGTGGTCAATAATTCACCCCTCCACTTT
-	many	TRBJ2-1	TRBV10-2	CASSELQGASEQFF	TGCGCCAGCAGTGAGTTACAAGGAGCTAGTGAGCAGTTCTTC
-	few	TRBJ2-7	TRBV25-1	CASSSGVVSSYEQYF	TGTGCCAGCTCGTCAGGGGTCGTAAGCTCCTACGAGCAGTACTTC
TRBD1	-	TRBJ1-4	TRBV9	CASSVASRGVEKLFF	TGTGCCAGCAGCGTAGCATCCAGGGGGGTAGAAAAACTGTTTTTT
TRBD1	-	TRBJ2-7	TRBV15	CATMVGQGAREQYF	TGTGCCACCATGGTCGGACAGGGGGCAAGGGAGCAGTACTTC
-	many	TRBJ2-5	TRBV9	CASSVSPATQETQYF	TGTGCCAGCAGCGTTTCCCCCGCGACACAAGAGACCCAGTACTTC
-	-	TRBJ1-2	TRBV2	CASYLKGADGYTF	TGTGCCAGCTACCTGAAAGGGGCCGATGGCTACACCTTC
-	few	TRBJ2-1	TRBV11-3	CASSWDASYEQFF	TGTGCCAGCAGCTGGGACGCTTCCTATGAGCAGTTCTTC
TRBD1	-	TRBJ2-3	TRBV20-1	CSALDRTGSTDTQYF	TGCAGTGCCCTCGATCGGACAGGGTCCACAGATACGCAGTATTTT
-	-	TRBJ1-2	TRBV10-3	CAISVEGTHGYTF	TGTGCCATCAGTGTAGAGGGAACTCATGGCTACACCTTC
-	once	TRBJ1-1	TRBV7-8	CASAGRANTEAFF	TGTGCCAGTGCGGGACGGGCGAACACTGAGGCTTTCTTT
TRBD1	many	TRBJ1-2	TRBV12-3/TRBV12-4	CASSRPSNEGAYGYTF	TGTGCCAGCAGTCGCCCGTCAAATGAGGGGGCGTATGGCTACACCTTC
-	-	TRBJ2-2	TRBV16	CASSLGRQTNTGELFF	TGCGCCAGCAGCTTGGGACGGCAAACGAACACCGGGGAGCTGTTTTTT
TRBD2	-	TRBJ2-3	TRBV20-1	CSARGAGGRIDTQYF	TGCAGTGCTAGAGGTGCGGGGGGGCGTATAGATACGCAGTATTTT
-	few	TRBJ1-1	TRBV5-1	CASSYSGFSTNTEAFF	TGCGCCAGCAGCTATTCAGGGTTCTCGACGAACACTGAAGCTTTCTTT
-	-	TRBJ2-1	TRBV6-1	CASFLGMTYNEQFF	TGTGCCAGCTTTCTTGGTATGACCTACAATGAGCAGTTCTTC
-	-	TRBJ2-2	TRBV7-2	CASSLRVGELFF	TGTGCCAGCAGCCTTAGGGTCGGGGAGCTGTTTTTT
-	many	TRBJ1-1	TRBV19	CASTLWEGSTEAFF	TGTGCCAGTACCCTATGGGAGGGGAGCACTGAAGCTTTCTTT
-	-	TRBJ2-7	TRBV12-3/TRBV12-4	CASRAGPTNSRGNEQYF	TGTGCCAGCAGAGCTGGACCGACAAACAGTAGGGGTAACGAGCAGTACTTC
TRBD2	many	TRBJ2-7	TRBV15	CATSRDFVAGGYEQYF	TGTGCCACCAGCAGGGATTTCGTAGCGGGAGGGTACGAGCAGTACTTC
-	-	TRBJ1-2	TRBV7-9	CAWRGNFVPNYGYTF	TGTGCCTGGAGGGGCAATTTCGTTCCGAACTATGGCTACACCTTC
-	many	TRBJ1-6	TRBV4-3	CASSQMPVVVSPLHF	TGCGCCAGCAGCCAAATGCCGGTGGTAGTATCACCCCTCCACTTT
TRBD2	-	TRBJ2-3	TRBV10-3	CAITPTGGTSIDNDTQYF	TGTGCCATCACTCCGACCGGAGGGACTAGTATCGACAATGATACGCAGTATTTT
-	-	TRBJ2-1	TRBV7-2	CASSTQEGDNYNEQFF	TGTGCCAGCAGCACCCAGGAGGGGGACAACTACAATGAGCAGTTCTTC
TRBD1	many	TRBJ2-7	TRBV7-4	CASSPRQGFYYEQYF	TGTGCCAGCAGCCCCCGACAGGGTTTCTACTACGAGCAGTACTTC
-	many	TRBJ2-7	TRBV20-1	CSARPIVTGTGWEQYF	TGCAGTGCTAGACCTATTGTGACCGGGACGGGGTGGGAGCAGTACTTC
-	few	TRBJ2-1	TRBV12-3/TRBV12-4	CASSSHSGGTMSYNEQFF	TGTGCCAGCAGTTCCCACTCGGGCGGGACGATGTCCTACAATGAGCAGTTCTTC
TRBD1	-	TRBJ2-2	TRBV5-1	CASGDRGAGELFF	TGCGCCAGCGGGGACAGGGGCGCCGGGGAGCTGTTTTTT
-	-	TRBJ2-5	TRBV2	CASSEQNQPQETQYF	TGTGCCAGCAGTGAACAGAATCAGCCCCAAGAGACCCAGTACTTC
-	-	TRBJ1-6	TRBV19	CASSRASGGNDSPLHF	TGTGCCAGTAGTCGGGCATCGGGTGGGAATGATTCACCCCTCCACTTT
TRBD2	many	TRBJ2-7	TRBV24-1	CATSDLSRAGGYYEQYF	TGTGCCACCAGTGATTTGTCGCGAGCGGGGGGTTACTACGAGCAGTACTTC
TRBD1	many	TRBJ1-2	TRBV12-3/TRBV12-4	CASTRGQGVGYTF	TGTGCCAGCACCCGGGGACAGGGGGTAGGCTACACCTTC
-	many	TRBJ1-6	TRBV7-8	CASSHRTVVGSPLHF	TGTGCCAGCAGCCATCGGACAGTGGTAGGGTCACCCCTCCACTTT
TRBD2	many	TRBJ2-2	TRBV29-1	CSVRLAGALGELFF	TGCAGCGTTCGTCTAGCGGGAGCCCTCGGGGAGCTGTTTTTT
TRBD1	-	TRBJ1-4	TRBV15	CATSRVNRGTEKLFF	TGTGCCACCAGCAGAGTTAACAGGGGCACTGAAAAACTGTTTTTT
-	-	TRBJ1-2	TRBV10-3	CAISESSGQLYGYTF	TGTGCCATCAGTGAGTCGAGTGGGCAGCTTTATGGCTACACCTTC